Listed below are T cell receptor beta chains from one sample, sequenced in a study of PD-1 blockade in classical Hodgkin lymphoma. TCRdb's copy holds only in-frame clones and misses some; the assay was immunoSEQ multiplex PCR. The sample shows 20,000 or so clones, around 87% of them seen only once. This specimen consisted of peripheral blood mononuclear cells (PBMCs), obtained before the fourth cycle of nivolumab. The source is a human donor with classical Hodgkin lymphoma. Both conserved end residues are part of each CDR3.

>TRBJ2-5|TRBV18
CASSPPQREGRETQYF
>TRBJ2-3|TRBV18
CASSPLKGGTDTQYF
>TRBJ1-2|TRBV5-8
CASSLGITPGGYGYTF
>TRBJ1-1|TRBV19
CASSIGVNTEAFF
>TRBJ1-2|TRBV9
CASSVPGEVHGYTF
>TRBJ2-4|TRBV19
CASSITGTRVSIQYF
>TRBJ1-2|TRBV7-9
CASSSIRQGGSGYTF
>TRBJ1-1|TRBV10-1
CASTRVGNTEAFF
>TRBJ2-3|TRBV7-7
CASSLRGGTDTQYF
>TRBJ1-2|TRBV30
CAWSPPVYTF
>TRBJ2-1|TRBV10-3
CAISRGTSDEQFF
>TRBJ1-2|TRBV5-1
CASSLGRQGGGYTF
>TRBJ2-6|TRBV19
CASQPTWDRFSGANVLTF
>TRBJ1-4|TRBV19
CASSIEDATNEKLFF
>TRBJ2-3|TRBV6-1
CASKGTDTQYF
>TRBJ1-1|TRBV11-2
CASRGGLPEAFF
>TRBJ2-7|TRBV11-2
CASSSLAGGSYEQYF
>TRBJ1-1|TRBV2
CASSRIMNTEAFF
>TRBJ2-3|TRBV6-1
CASSEGRDTDTQYF